Shown below are 23 T cell receptor beta chains from a single sample sequenced in a study of identical twins. MiXCR, applied by TCRdb to the 5' RACE reads, yields one record per CDR3 protein. Altogether around 570,000 distinct CDR3 sequences are present, around 9.6% being singletons, with the ten largest covering 2.5% to 3.5%. These data are also associated with another study on yellow fever vaccine responses in identical twins.

Sequencing was done on a sample of PBMCs. The receptors stem from a woman aged 18-29 years in good health.

This clonotype appeared a few times. CDR3 region: CASSQQTSGRAGGLQFF. CDR3 sequence (DNA): TGCGCCAGCAGCCAACAGACTAGCGGGAGGGCCGGGGGTCTGCAGTTCTTC. The chain links TRBV4-3 to TRBJ2-1; 14 nucleotides line up with TRBD2. V was clipped by 2 bases and J by 12 bases; unmatched bases: 12. The length of the CDR3 is 17 residues. Per germline, CDR1 LGHNA and CDR2 YSLEER.

This clonotype appeared once. The V call is TRBV7-9, the J call TRBJ1-1, with D possibly being TRBD1 (5 bases). This CDR3 comprises 17 residues. CDR1 SEHNR and CDR2 FQNEAQ come from the germline V gene (reference sequence). Trimming cost V 5 bases and J 0 bases, with 19 bases left between them. CDR3 protein: CASSPGTRGWLNTEAFF. The CDR3 DNA reads TGTGCCAGCAGCCCCGGGACCCGGGGCTGGTTGAACACTGAAGCTTTCTTT. The variable domain in full, completed from reference TRBV7-9 and TRBJ1-1, reads DTGVSQNPRHKITKRGQNVTFRCDPISEHNRLYWYRQTLGQGPEFLTYFQNEAQLEKSRLLSDRFSAERPKGSFSTLEIQRTEQGDSAMYLCASSPGTRGWLNTEAFFGQGTRLTVV.

The rearrangement uses TRBV2 and TRBJ2-2; 7 nucleotides line up with TRBD1. This CDR3 has 14 residues. Germline-derived CDR1 and CDR2 are SNHLY and FYNNEI. V trimming: 2 bases; J trimming: 4 bases; junction bases outside the gene matches: 1. CDR3 amino acids: CASSEQGVTGELFF. The CDR3, as DNA: TGTGCCAGCAGTGAACAGGGGGTCACCGGGGAGCTGTTTTTT.

The rearrangement links TRBV6-1 to TRBJ1-2, with TRBD1 matching 7 bases. There are 15 residues in the CDR3. V lost 5 bases to trimming and J lost 7 bases; unmatched junction nucleotides: 13. Germline V gene lookup returns CDR1 MNHNS and CDR2 SASEGT. This CDR3 is CASSPRMGQSTGYTF. CDR3 nucleotides: TGTGCCAGCAGTCCACGGATGGGACAGTCAACTGGCTACACCTTC.

This clonotype was found a few times. The rearrangement joins TRBV11-1 to TRBJ2-7; TRBD2 matches 12 bases. V trimming: 4 bases; J trimming: 4 bases; junction bases outside the gene matches: 14. The CDR3 has 18 residues. Germline V gene sequence: CDR1 SGHAT, CDR2 FQDESV (reference sequence). DNA of the CDR3: TGTGCCAGCAGCTCAACTAGCGGGGGGCCCGCTTTGCCATACGAGCAGTACTTC. This sequence encodes CASSSTSGGPALPYEQYF.

The chain couples TRBV2 to TRBJ2-5; 10 nucleotides line up with TRBD1. In germline, CDR1 is SNHLY, CDR2 FYNNEI. The CDR3 is 17 residues long. With 8 bases clipped from V and 3 bases from J, the junction kept 15 bases outside the gene matches. The CDR3: CASQRLTTGGREETQYF. Written as DNA, the CDR3 is TGTGCCAGCCAACGCCTAACGACAGGGGGCCGTGAAGAGACCCAGTACTTC.

This clonotype was detected many times. J is TRBJ1-2 and V is TRBV6-6; 12 bases are a match to TRBD1. The CDR3 loop spans 18 amino acids. Per germline, CDR1 MNHNY and CDR2 SVGAGI (reference sequence). The ends lost 2 bases at V and 0 bases at J; junction bases unmatched: 7. CDR3 amino acids: CASSYLGTGGLSNYGYTF. CDR3 nucleotide sequence: TGTGCCAGCAGTTACCTCGGGACAGGGGGCCTTTCTAACTATGGCTACACCTTC.

In its sample, this clonotype was seen many times. This chain uses TRBV12-3 or TRBV12-4 with TRBJ2-3; D could derive from TRBD1 or TRBD2 (5 bases each). The CDR3 is 16 residues long. The V end was cut by 7 bases, the J end by 0 bases, with 17 bases between. CDR3 loop: CASTTGLFTSTDTQYF. CDR3 coding DNA: TGTGCCAGCACCACGGGGCTTTTTACTAGCACAGATACGCAGTATTTT.

The rearrangement uses TRBV2 and TRBJ2-2; 9 nucleotides align to TRBD2. From germline, CDR1 is SNHLY and CDR2 FYNNEI. V was pared by 7 bases and J by 8 bases, with 11 bases of the junction left unmatched. CDR3 length equals 15 residues. The CDR3 DNA reads as TGTGCCAGCACCAAAGTGGCTAGCGGGAAGGGGGAGCTGTTTTTT. It specifies CASTKVASGKGELFF. The variable domain in full, completed from reference TRBV2 and TRBJ2-2, reads EPEVTQTPSHQVTQMGQEVILRCVPISNHLYFYWYRQILGQKVEFLVSFYNNEISEKSEIFDDQFSVERPDGSNFTLKIRSTKLEDSAMYFCASTKVASGKGELFFGEGSRLTVL.

This clonotype appeared a few times. V usage is TRBV7-2 and J usage is TRBJ2-7; the D is unclear. Germline CDR1 and CDR2: SGHTA and FQGNSA. This CDR3 comprises 13 residues. Trimming took 7 bases from V and 0 from J, leaving 10 bases between them. CDR3 nucleotides: TGTGCCAGCATGCCATGGGACTCCTACGAGCAGTACTTC. Translation: CASMPWDSYEQYF.

The sample holds a few counts of this clonotype. The genes are TRBV29-1 and TRBJ2-7; 7 nucleotides agree with TRBD1. The CDR3 loop spans 15 amino acids. With 3 bases clipped from V and 2 bases from J, the junction kept 10 bases outside the gene matches. Germline CDR1 reads SQVTM; CDR2 reads ANQGSEA. Here the CDR3 reads CSVENRGQYPYEQYF. The CDR3 DNA is TGCAGCGTTGAGAACAGGGGCCAATACCCCTACGAGCAGTACTTC.

V is TRBV5-1 and J is TRBJ2-2; D uncertain. The CDR3 contains 14 residues. V was pared by 4 bases and J by 1 base, with 8 bases between. Germline V gives CDR1 SGHRS, CDR2 YFSETQ. The CDR3 bases are TGCGCCAGCAGCGGAAACCTGAACACCGGGGAGCTGTTTTTT. This sequence encodes CASSGNLNTGELFF.

The chain joins TRBV29-1 to TRBJ1-6; D possibly corresponds to TRBD1 (6 bases). The germline V and J ends were trimmed by 4 bases and 9 bases, with 13 bases remaining between them. CDR1 is SQVTM, CDR2 ANQGSEA, per germline. This CDR3 contains 13 residues. The CDR3 DNA reads as TGCAGCGTTGGGGACACCGAAGTTTCACCCCTCCACTTT. Amino acid sequence: CSVGDTEVSPLHF.

This clonotype was picked up a small number of times. V gene TRBV25-1 combines with J gene TRBJ1-2, with 10 bases identical to TRBD1. V was clipped by 8 bases and J by 5 bases; unmatched bases: 8. Germline CDR1 reads MGHDK; CDR2 reads SYGVNS. The CDR3 is made up of 14 amino acids. CDR3 amino acids: CASLKTGQGYGYTF. The CDR3 coding sequence is TGTGCCAGCCTAAAGACGGGACAGGGGTATGGCTACACCTTC.

This clonotype was recorded at least ten times. The rearrangement joins TRBV5-1 to TRBJ2-3; possibly TRBD1 for D (8 bases). V was cut by 4 bases and J by 1 base, with 16 bases left in between. The CDR3 runs to 16 residues. The germline V gene encodes CDR1 SGHRS and CDR2 YFSETQ. The CDR3 spells CASSGTTGGGTDTQYF. The CDR3 nucleotides read TGCGCCAGCAGCGGGACCACAGGGGGGGGCACAGATACGCAGTATTTT.

In its sample, this clonotype was seen many times. The rearrangement joins TRBV4-2 to TRBJ1-4; D is unclear. This CDR3 has 15 amino acids. Germline V gene data show CDR1 as LGHNA and CDR2 as YNFKEQ. The ends were cut back, 0 bases at V and 9 bases at J, with 14 bases in the middle. CDR3 nucleotide sequence: TGTGCCAGCAGCCAAGATCCATCCGGGATCAAAAAACTGTTTTTT. Translating it yields CASSQDPSGIKKLFF.

The chain uses TRBV12-3 or TRBV12-4 and TRBJ2-1, with TRBD2 as a possible D gene (6 bases). The CDR3 extends over 18 amino acids. V was trimmed by 5 bases and J by 0 bases, leaving 20 bases between them. CDR3 in amino acids: CASSPQPLRGGSYNEQFF. CDR3 sequence (DNA): TGTGCCAGCAGTCCCCAGCCTTTGCGGGGAGGCTCCTACAATGAGCAGTTCTTC.

The V call is TRBV20-1, the J call TRBJ2-2, with 8 bases that match TRBD2. This CDR3 spans 17 amino acids. The V gene end was trimmed by 0 bases and the J gene end by 0 bases; junction bases not matched to a gene: 6. The V gene's germline CDR1 is DFQATT and CDR2 SNEGSKA (reference sequence). The CDR3 DNA sequence: TGCAGTGCTAGAGATAGGCTAGCGGGCGCGAACACCGGGGAGCTGTTTTTT. This encodes CSARDRLAGANTGELFF.

This clonotype was found many times. The genes are TRBV4-1 and TRBJ1-1; 7 positions match TRBD1. The CDR3 has 17 amino acids. CDR1 is MGHRA, CDR2 YSYEKL, per germline. The V and J ends lost 5 bases and 1 base, in that order; junction bases with no gene match: 13. The CDR3 region has the DNA TGCGCCAGCAGCTCTAAGAGGGGGCAAGGAACGAACACTGAAGCTTTCTTT. It encodes CASSSKRGQGTNTEAFF.

This clonotype was found many times. V usage is TRBV5-1 and J usage is TRBJ2-7; weak D call: TRBD2 (6 bases). The V and J ends lost 5 bases and 2 bases respectively, with 8 bases between them. This CDR3 has 12 residues. CDR1 SGHRS and CDR2 YFSETQ come from the germline V gene. CDR3 region: CASRTGAYEQYF. CDR3 DNA sequence: TGCGCCAGCAGAACGGGGGCCTACGAGCAGTACTTC.

This CDR3 reads CASSIEIAGGAQYF. The CDR3 coding sequence is TGTGCCAGCAGCATCGAAATCGCCGGGGGAGCGCAGTATTTT. The gene calls are TRBV9 and TRBJ2-3, with a weak D call TRBD2 (6 bases). V was pared by 4 bases and J by 10 bases, with 19 bases between. CDR3 length: 14 amino acids. Germline V gene data show CDR1 as SGDLS and CDR2 as YYNGEE.

This clonotype appeared a few times. V is TRBV6-5 and J is TRBJ1-2; D not certain. V shed 0 bases and J shed 4 bases, with 6 bases lying between them. From germline, CDR1 is MNHEY and CDR2 SVGAGI. This CDR3 has 13 residues. CDR3 in amino acids: CASSYSTVYGYTF. CDR3 nucleotides: TGTGCCAGCAGTTACTCGACTGTCTATGGCTACACCTTC.

CDR3 region: CASSPPGQNGNSPLHF. CDR3 nucleotide sequence: TGTGCCAGCAGCCCCCCCGGACAGAACGGGAATTCACCCCTCCACTTT. The chain joins TRBV7-9 to TRBJ1-6, with D possibly being TRBD1 (6 bases). The CDR3 totals 16 residues. With 5 bases removed from V and 7 bases from J, the gap between germline ends came to 18 bases. Germline values: CDR1 SEHNR, CDR2 FQNEAQ (reference sequence). Together with reference TRBV7-9 and TRBJ1-6, the CDR3 gives the full variable domain: DTGVSQNPRHKITKRGQNVTFRCDPISEHNRLYWYRQTLGQGPEFLTYFQNEAQLEKSRLLSDRFSAERPKGSFSTLEIQRTEQGDSAMYLCASSPPGQNGNSPLHFGNGTRLTVT.